This passage covers 19 T cell receptor beta chains from one sample sequenced in a study of blood T cell repertoires in COVID-19. Data came from immunoSEQ multiplex PCR; TCRdb stores just in-frame clones and leaves some out. Of some 170,000 clones in the sample, over 85% were seen once. Material for sequencing was peripheral blood. The receptors were gathered from a man in his 60s with active or convalescent COVID-19.

On this clone itself: At the DNA level, this CDR3 is encoded by other sequences in the same sample as well. This sequence joins TRBV29-1 and TRBJ1-1, with 9 bases that match TRBD1. J was trimmed by 2 bases and V by 4 bases; bases with no gene match: 2. CDR1 is SQVTM, CDR2 ANQGSEA, per germline. This CDR3 comprises 13 residues. This chain's CDR3 is CSVGQGGNTEAFF. CDR3 nucleotide sequence: TGCAGCGTTGGACAGGGGGGAAACACTGAAGCTTTCTTT.

CDR3 sequence: CASSFRSLANYGYTF. The DNA for the CDR3 is TGTGCCAGCAGCTTTCGGTCCTTGGCTAACTATGGCTACACCTTC. The rearrangement uses TRBV5-8 and TRBJ1-2; D gene uncertain. V was pared by 2 bases and J by 0 bases, with 11 bases between. This CDR3 comprises 15 residues. Germline V gene sequence: CDR1 SGHTS, CDR2 YDEGEE.

This clone was recorded a few times. The chain has TRBV5-4 and TRBJ1-1; 8 positions match TRBD1. Unmatched junction bases numbered 7, after V lost 4 bases and J lost 5 bases. This CDR3 comprises 14 residues. Per germline, CDR1 SGHNT and CDR2 YYREEE (reference sequence). CDR3 in amino acids: CASSARGLWTEAFF. CDR3 bases: TGTGCCAGCAGCGCCAGGGGGCTATGGACTGAAGCTTTCTTT.

The chain has TRBV18 and TRBJ2-1, with D unclear. The CDR3 runs to 14 residues. Trimming took off 0 bases at V and 5 bases at J, with 8 bases between the two ends. Germline CDR1 reads KGHSH; CDR2 reads LQKENI. The CDR3 reads CASSPPAGNNEQFF. The CDR3 DNA is TGTGCCAGCTCACCACCTGCAGGAAACAATGAGCAGTTCTTC. The whole variable domain, filled in from reference TRBV18 and TRBJ2-1, reads NAGVMQNPRHLVRRRGQEARLRCSPMKGHSHVYWYRQLPEEGLKFMVYLQKENIIDESGMPKERFSAEFPKEGPSILRIQQVVRGDSAAYFCASSPPAGNNEQFFGPGTRLTVL.

The table lists this clone with a count of one. DNA of the CDR3: TGTGCCAGCAGCTTACTGGCAGGGGCCTACGAGCAGTACTTC. Amino acid sequence: CASSLLAGAYEQYF. The chain carries TRBV7-2 and TRBJ2-7; tentatively, D is TRBD1 (6 bases). CDR1 is SGHTA and CDR2 is FQGNSA in the germline V gene. This CDR3 region has 14 residues. V was cut by 2 bases and J by 2 bases, with 10 bases left in between.

The chain is built from TRBV5-1 and TRBJ2-3; possible D gene TRBD2, 6 bases. V lost 0 bases and J lost 2, with 13 bases in between. This CDR3 has 16 residues. CDR1 SGHRS and CDR2 YFSETQ come from the germline V gene. CDR3 sequence: CASSLGGTLYTDTQYF. The DNA for the CDR3 is TGCGCCAGCAGCTTGGGGGGGACTCTATACACAGATACGCAGTATTTT.

The chain joins TRBV6-1 to TRBJ1-2; D may be TRBD1 (5 bases). V lost 4 bases to trimming and J lost 4 bases, with 10 bases between them. There are 13 residues in the CDR3. CDR1 and CDR2 from the germline V gene are MNHNS and SASEGT. For the CDR3, the DNA is TGTGCCAGCAGTGGAGACAGCTCCTATGGCTACACCTTC. It codes for CASSGDSSYGYTF.

The chain has TRBV5-1 and TRBJ2-7; TRBD1 aligns across 8 bases. This CDR3 comprises 13 residues. V dropped 7 bases and J dropped 2; count of bases not matched to a gene: 5. Germline V gives CDR1 SGHRS, CDR2 YFSETQ. This CDR3 reads CASGQGNPYEQYF. The CDR3 DNA is TGCGCCAGCGGACAGGGTAACCCCTACGAGCAGTACTTC.

CDR3 amino acids: CSVGGGANYGYTF. Written as DNA, the CDR3 is TGCAGCGTTGGGGGGGGTGCTAACTATGGCTACACCTTC. The chain has TRBV29-1 and TRBJ1-2; the D gene is possibly TRBD1 (5 bases). The CDR3 has 13 residues. Trimming removed 4 bases from V and 0 bases from J, with 9 bases in between. CDR1 SQVTM and CDR2 ANQGSEA come from the germline V gene.

Here the CDR3 reads CASSRGTSGNTIYF. The CDR3 DNA follows: TGTGCCAGCAGCAGGGGCACCTCTGGAAACACCATATATTTT. The chain carries TRBV25-1 and TRBJ1-3; D might be TRBD1 (6 bases). Per the germline V gene, CDR1 is MGHDK and CDR2 is SYGVNS. The V end was cut by 6 bases, the J end by 0 bases, with 9 bases between. There are 14 residues in the CDR3.

The J gene is TRBJ2-3, the V gene TRBV11-2; 10 positions agree with TRBD2. CDR1 SGHAT and CDR2 FQNNGV come from the germline V gene. V gave up 6 bases and J gave up 0 bases; unmatched junction bases: 6. The CDR3 is made up of 16 amino acids. The DNA for the CDR3 is TGTGCCAGCAGGGACAGAGCGGGGGGGAGCACAGATACGCAGTATTTT. Translation: CASRDRAGGSTDTQYF.

This rearrangement joins TRBV5-1 to TRBJ1-1; a possible D gene is TRBD1 (5 bases). The CDR3 extends over 13 amino acids. Germline values: CDR1 SGHRS, CDR2 YFSETQ. The ends were cut back, 4 bases at V and 1 base at J, with 8 bases in the middle. The CDR3 loop is CASSHGQNTEAFF. In DNA form, the CDR3 reads TGCGCCAGCAGCCACGGACAGAACACTGAAGCTTTCTTT.

The V and J genes are TRBV9 and TRBJ2-7, with TRBD2 matching 8 bases. Losses at the gene ends were 1 base for V and 3 bases for J; bases not matched to a gene: 18. The CDR3 runs 19 residues. In germline, CDR1 is SGDLS, CDR2 YYNGEE. Here the CDR3 reads CASSVRSGGALLSLYEQYF. CDR3 sequence (DNA): TGTGCCAGCAGCGTACGGAGCGGGGGAGCCCTCCTCTCCCTCTACGAGCAGTACTTC.

Only a few counts were recorded for this clone. V is TRBV5-4 and J is TRBJ1-6; 9 bases map to TRBD1. The V and J ends lost 0 bases and 6 bases, in that order; junction bases with no gene match: 1. The CDR3 sequence is 15 residues long. Germline CDR1 SGHNT, CDR2 YYREEE (reference sequence). CDR3 amino acids: CASSLVDRGNSPLHF. CDR3 nucleotide sequence: TGTGCCAGCAGCTTGGTGGACAGGGGTAATTCACCCCTCCACTTT.

V gene TRBV5-4 combines with J gene TRBJ1-1, with 9 positions matching TRBD1. There are 16 residues in the CDR3. The germline V gene encodes CDR1 SGHNT and CDR2 YYREEE (reference sequence). V was clipped by 4 bases and J by 2 bases; unmatched bases: 9. The DNA for the CDR3 is TGTGCCAGCAGCAGTGGACGGGACAGGGTAAACACTGAAGCTTTCTTT. Amino acids: CASSSGRDRVNTEAFF.

This chain uses TRBV21-1 with TRBJ2-7; the DNA was not compared with TRBD1, the D call given in the table. TRBV21-1 is listed as a pseudogene. The length of the CDR3 is 17 residues. CDR3 residues: CASSSPLGQNVPYEQYF. In nucleotides, the CDR3 is TGTGCCAGCAGCAGCCCCCTGGGACAGAATGTCCCCTACGAGCAGTACTTC.

The genes are TRBV5-1 and TRBJ1-1, with TRBD1 matching over 7 bases. With 0 bases clipped from V and 2 bases from J, the junction kept 4 bases outside the gene matches. Looked up from germline, CDR1 is SGHRS and CDR2 is YFSETQ. This CDR3 spans 15 amino acids. The CDR3 loop reads CASSLGQGRNTEAFF. CDR3 nucleotides: TGCGCCAGCAGCTTGGGACAGGGTAGAAACACTGAAGCTTTCTTT.

The chain links TRBV6-5 to TRBJ2-7; TRBD2 agrees at 11 bases. In germline, CDR1 is MNHEY, CDR2 SVGAGI. The CDR3 consists of 15 residues. V gave up 6 bases and J gave up 2 bases; unmatched junction bases: 6. The CDR3 reads CASSLAGGVTYEQYF. As DNA, the CDR3 is TGTGCCAGCAGCCTAGCGGGAGGCGTTACCTACGAGCAGTACTTC.

This chain connects TRBV5-6 to TRBJ2-3; 9 bases line up with TRBD2. This CDR3 has 17 amino acids. The V and J ends lost 2 bases and 0 bases, in that order; junction bases with no gene match: 7. Germline assignment: CDR1 SGHDT and CDR2 YYEEEE. The CDR3 DNA reads as TGTGCCAGCAGCTTATTAGTAGCGGGAGCTAGCACAGATACGCAGTATTTT. It specifies CASSLLVAGASTDTQYF.